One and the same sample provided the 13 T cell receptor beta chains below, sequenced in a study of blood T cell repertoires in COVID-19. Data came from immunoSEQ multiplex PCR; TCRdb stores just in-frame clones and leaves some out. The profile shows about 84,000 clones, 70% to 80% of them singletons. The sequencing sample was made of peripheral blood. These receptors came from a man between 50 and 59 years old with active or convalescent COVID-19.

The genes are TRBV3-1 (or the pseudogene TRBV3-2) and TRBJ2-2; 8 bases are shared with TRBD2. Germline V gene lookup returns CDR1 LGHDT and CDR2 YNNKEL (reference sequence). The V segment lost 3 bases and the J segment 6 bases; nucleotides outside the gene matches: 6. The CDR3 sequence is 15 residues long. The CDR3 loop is CASSQSGGGPGELFF. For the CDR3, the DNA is TGTGCCAGCAGCCAGTCAGGCGGGGGGCCCGGGGAGCTGTTTTTT.

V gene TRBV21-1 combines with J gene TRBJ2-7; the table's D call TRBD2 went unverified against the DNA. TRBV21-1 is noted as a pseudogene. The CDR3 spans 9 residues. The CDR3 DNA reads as TGTGCCACCTTCTACGAGCAGTACTTC. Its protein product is CATFYEQYF.

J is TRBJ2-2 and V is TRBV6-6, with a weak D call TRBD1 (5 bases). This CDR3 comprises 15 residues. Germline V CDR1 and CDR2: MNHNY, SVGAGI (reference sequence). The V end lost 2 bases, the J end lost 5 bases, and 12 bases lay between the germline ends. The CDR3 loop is CASSYVVGETGELFF. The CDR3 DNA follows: TGTGCCAGCAGTTACGTGGTAGGGGAAACCGGGGAGCTGTTTTTT.

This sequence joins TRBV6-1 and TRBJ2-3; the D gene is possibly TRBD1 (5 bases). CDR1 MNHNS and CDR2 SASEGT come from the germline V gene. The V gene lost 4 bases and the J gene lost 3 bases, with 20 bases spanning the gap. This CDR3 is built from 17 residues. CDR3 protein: CASSAAVGRGSTDTQYF. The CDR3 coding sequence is TGTGCCAGCAGTGCCGCGGTCGGTAGGGGTTCAACAGATACGCAGTATTTT.

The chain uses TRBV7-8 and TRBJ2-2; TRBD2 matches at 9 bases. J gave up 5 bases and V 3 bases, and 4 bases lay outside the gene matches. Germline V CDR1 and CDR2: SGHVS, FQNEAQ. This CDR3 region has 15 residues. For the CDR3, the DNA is TGTGCCAGCAGCTTCCTAGCGGGGCGTACCGGGGAGCTGTTTTTT. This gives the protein CASSFLAGRTGELFF.

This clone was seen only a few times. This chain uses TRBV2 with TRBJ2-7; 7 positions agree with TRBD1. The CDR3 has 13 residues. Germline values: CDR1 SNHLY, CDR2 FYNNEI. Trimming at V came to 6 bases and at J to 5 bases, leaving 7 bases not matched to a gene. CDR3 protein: CASSPTTGNEQYF. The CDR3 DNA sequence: TGTGCCAGCAGCCCAACGACAGGGAACGAGCAGTACTTC.

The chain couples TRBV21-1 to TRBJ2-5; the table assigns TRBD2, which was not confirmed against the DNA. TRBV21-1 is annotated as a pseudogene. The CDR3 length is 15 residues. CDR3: CASSKGRGAQETQYF. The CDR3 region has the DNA TGTGCCAGCAGCAAGGGACGGGGGGCCCAAGAGACCCAGTACTTC.

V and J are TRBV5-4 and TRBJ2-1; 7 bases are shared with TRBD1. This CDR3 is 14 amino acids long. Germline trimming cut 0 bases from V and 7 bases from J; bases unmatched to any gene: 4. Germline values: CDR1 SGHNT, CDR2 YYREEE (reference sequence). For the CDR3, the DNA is TGTGCCAGCAGCTTGGAGACAGGGTCTAATGAGCAGTTCTTC. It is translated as CASSLETGSNEQFF.

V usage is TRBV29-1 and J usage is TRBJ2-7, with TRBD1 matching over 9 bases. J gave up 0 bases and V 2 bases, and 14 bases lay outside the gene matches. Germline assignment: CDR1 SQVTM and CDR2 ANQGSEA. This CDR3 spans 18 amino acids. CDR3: CSVELGRGGQGISYEQYF. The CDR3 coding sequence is TGCAGCGTTGAATTAGGCAGGGGAGGACAGGGGATCTCCTACGAGCAGTACTTC.

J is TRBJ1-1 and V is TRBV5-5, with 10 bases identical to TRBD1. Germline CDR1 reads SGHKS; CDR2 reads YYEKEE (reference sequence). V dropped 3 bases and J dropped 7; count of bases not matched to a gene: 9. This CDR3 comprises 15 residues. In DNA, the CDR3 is TGTGCCAGCAGCTACTGGACAGGGGGGAGAGGTGAAGCTTTCTTT. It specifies CASSYWTGGRGEAFF.

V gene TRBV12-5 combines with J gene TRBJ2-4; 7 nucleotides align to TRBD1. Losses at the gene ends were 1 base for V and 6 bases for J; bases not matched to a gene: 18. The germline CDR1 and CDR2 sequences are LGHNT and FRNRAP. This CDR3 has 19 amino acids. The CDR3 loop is CASGLGHGTASGIGNIQYF. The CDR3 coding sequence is TGTGCTAGTGGTTTGGGCCACGGGACAGCAAGTGGAATAGGAAACATTCAGTACTTC.

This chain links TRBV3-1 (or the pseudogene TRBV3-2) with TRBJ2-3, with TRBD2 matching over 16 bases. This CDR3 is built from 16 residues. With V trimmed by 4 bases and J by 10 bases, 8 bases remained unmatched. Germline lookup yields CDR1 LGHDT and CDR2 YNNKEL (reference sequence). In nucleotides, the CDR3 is TGTGCCAGCAGCCTCAAGGCGGGACTAGCGGGGGGGCCGCAGTATTTT. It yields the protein CASSLKAGLAGGPQYF.

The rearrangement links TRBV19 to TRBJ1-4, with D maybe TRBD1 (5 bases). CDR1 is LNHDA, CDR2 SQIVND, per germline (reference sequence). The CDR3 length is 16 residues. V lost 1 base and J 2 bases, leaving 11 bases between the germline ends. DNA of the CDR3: TGTGCCAGTAGTATAGGGGGGGATATGACTAATGAAAAACTGTTTTTT. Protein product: CASSIGGDMTNEKLFF.